This TCR beta chain was identified during a study of human T cells and chemical hapten exposure. The wider study: Across samples, TCR yields varied, mostly owing to small differences in pooled library volumes.

This clonotype has ten or more counts. The CDR3 contains 15 residues. V lost 0 bases and J lost 2, with 10 bases in between. The germline CDR1 and CDR2 sequences are LGHNA and YNFKEQ. Time point given: pre-sensitization, week 0. Treatment in this sample: therapeutic diphenylcyclopropenone sensitization with weekly scalp DPC. Individual cDNA molecules in this library carried unique molecular identifiers. TCRdb re-called the RACE reads through MiXCR, storing one row per CDR3 protein. The sample lists approximately 370,000 distinct CDR3 sequences; around 5.5% were seen once. The chain carries TRBV4-2 and TRBJ2-5; D perhaps matches TRBD2 (6 bases). This material consisted of whole blood, taken in connection with sensitization to the hapten diphenylcyclopropenone (DPC). The TCR comes from a woman between 18 and 29 years old with alopecia areata. Some clones in this sample may be carry-over from other donors' samples. The CDR3 DNA is TGTGCCAGCAGCCAAGAGACTAGTAGTCAAGAGACCCAGTACTTC. Amino acids: CASSQETSSQETQYF.